This entry describes one TCR beta chain. This sample was included in a study of CD8 T cell repertoires and HIV-1 epitope variants. Study summary: Controls were a CMV, EBV and flu pool, Ebola AY9, and no peptide.

TCR beta CDR3 was sequenced at survey depth on immunoSEQ. The repertoire was sequenced with immunoSEQ multiplex PCR; TCRdb's copy has only in-frame clones and lacks some. The sample lists tens of thousands of clones; roughly four fifths were seen once. The CDR3 runs to 16 residues. CDR1 LGHNA and CDR2 YNFKEQ come from the germline V gene. Between the trimmed V and J ends, which lost 3 bases and 3 bases, there was a span of 17 bases. This clonotype was obtained from a male donor with HIV. The sequenced material came from uncultured baseline CD8+ T cells from peripheral blood mononuclear cells (PBMCs). J is TRBJ1-2 and V is TRBV4-2; no clear D gene. The DNA for the CDR3 is TGTGCCAGCAGCCACCTCTTTCTAGGACTCCACTATGGCTACACCTTC. This gives the protein CASSHLFLGLHYGYTF.